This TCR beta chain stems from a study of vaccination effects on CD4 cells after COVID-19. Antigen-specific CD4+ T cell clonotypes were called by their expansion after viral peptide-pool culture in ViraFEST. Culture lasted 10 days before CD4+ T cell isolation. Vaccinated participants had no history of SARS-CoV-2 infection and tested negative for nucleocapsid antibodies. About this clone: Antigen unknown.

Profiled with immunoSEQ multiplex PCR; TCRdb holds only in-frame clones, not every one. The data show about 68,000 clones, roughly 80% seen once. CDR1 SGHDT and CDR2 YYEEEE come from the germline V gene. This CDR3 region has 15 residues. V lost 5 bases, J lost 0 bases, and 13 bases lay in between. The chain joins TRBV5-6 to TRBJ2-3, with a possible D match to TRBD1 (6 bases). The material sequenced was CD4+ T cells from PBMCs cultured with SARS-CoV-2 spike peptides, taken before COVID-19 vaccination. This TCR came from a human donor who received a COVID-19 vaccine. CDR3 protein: CASSRTVTSTDTQYF. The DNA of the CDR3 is TGTGCCAGCAGTAGGACAGTGACTAGCACAGATACGCAGTATTTT.